The rows below give T cell receptor beta chains drawn from one sample of a study of shared clonotypes between healthy human individuals. Measured with immunoSEQ multiplex PCR; TCRdb has only the in-frame clones, and not every one. Of hundreds of thousands of clones in the sample, over 60% were seen once. The source material was PBMCs. Receptors originate from a woman aged 40 to 50 in good health. Some clones in this sample may be carry-over from other donors' samples. CDR3s include the opening cysteine and the closing phenylalanine or tryptophan. The order of the fields is clone size, D gene, V gene, J gene, CDR3 DNA, CDR3 protein. D genes are given only for firm matches. Some rows have no size entry. The others give once, few or many, or a class for an expanded clone.

size: .
D: .
V: TRBV28
J: TRBJ1-2
DNA: TGTGCCAGCAGTTTACCGGGTGGGGGGCACTATGGCTACACCTTC
CDR3: CASSLPGGGHYGYTF

size: .
D: .
V: TRBV15
J: TRBJ2-1
DNA: TGTGCCACCAGCCCAGGGGTCCCCGCCCATGAGCAGTTCTTC
CDR3: CATSPGVPAHEQFF

size: few
D: .
V: TRBV6-1
J: TRBJ1-2
DNA: TGTGCCAGCAGTGAAGGGGGGTATGGCTACACCTTC
CDR3: CASSEGGYGYTF

size: .
D: .
V: TRBV15
J: TRBJ2-1
DNA: TGTGCCACCGGAGTTTTAGGGGTTAAGGTGCATGAGCAGTTCTTC
CDR3: CATGVLGVKVHEQFF

size: .
D: .
V: TRBV30
J: TRBJ2-2
DNA: TGTGCCTGGAGTGTTGGTAGCGGAGACACCGGGGAGCTGTTTTTT
CDR3: CAWSVGSGDTGELFF

size: .
D: .
V: TRBV6-1
J: TRBJ1-1
DNA: TGTGCCAGCAGTGAAATCAGGGCCACTGAAGCTTTCTTT
CDR3: CASSEIRATEAFF

size: .
D: TRBD2
V: TRBV11-3
J: TRBJ2-1
DNA: TGTGCCAGCAGCTTAGGGGGAGGGCCCCACAATGAGCAGTTCTTC
CDR3: CASSLGGGPHNEQFF

size: .
D: .
V: TRBV27
J: TRBJ2-6
DNA: TGTGCCAGCAGTTTATCGAGGGGCCGCCGCGGGGCCAACGTCCTGACTTTC
CDR3: CASSLSRGRRGANVLTF

size: .
D: .
V: TRBV28
J: TRBJ1-5
DNA: TGTGCCAGCAGCTCCCTCGGACAGCCCAGCAATCAGCCCCAGCATTTT
CDR3: CASSSLGQPSNQPQHF

size: .
D: .
V: TRBV6-1
J: TRBJ2-7
DNA: TGTGCCAGCAGTGAAGGGATTTACGAGCAGTACTTC
CDR3: CASSEGIYEQYF

size: .
D: .
V: TRBV27
J: TRBJ1-5
DNA: TGTGCCAGCAGTTTAGAGGGGTTCCAGCCCCAGCATTTT
CDR3: CASSLEGFQPQHF

size: .
D: TRBD2
V: TRBV19
J: TRBJ2-2
DNA: TGTGCCAGTAGAAAGTTGGGACTAGCTACCGGGGAGCTGTTTTTT
CDR3: CASRKLGLATGELFF

size: .
D: TRBD1
V: TRBV30
J: TRBJ1-4
DNA: TGTGCCTGGAGTGTACTCTTGGACAGGGCAGCAACTAATGAAAAACTGTTTTTT
CDR3: CAWSVLLDRAATNEKLFF

size: .
D: TRBD2
V: TRBV18
J: TRBJ2-1
DNA: TGTGCCAGCTCACTTACTAGCGGGAGCTCCTACAATGAGCAGTTCTTC
CDR3: CASSLTSGSSYNEQFF

size: .
D: .
V: TRBV19
J: TRBJ1-5
DNA: TGTGCCAGTATCAAGAGAGGCAGCAATCAGCCCCAGCATTTT
CDR3: CASIKRGSNQPQHF

size: .
D: TRBD2
V: TRBV7-2
J: TRBJ2-5
DNA: TGTGCCAGCAGCTTAGCCGCGGGGAGGGAAGAGACCCAGTACTTC
CDR3: CASSLAAGREETQYF

size: .
D: TRBD1
V: TRBV27
J: TRBJ2-7
DNA: TGTGCCAGCAGTCAGACAGGGGGCAGGGACGAGCAGTACTTC
CDR3: CASSQTGGRDEQYF

size: .
D: TRBD1
V: TRBV5-8
J: TRBJ2-7
DNA: TGTGCCAGCGGACAGGGAATCGAGCAGTACTTC
CDR3: CASGQGIEQYF

size: once
D: .
V: TRBV5-8
J: TRBJ2-1
DNA: TGTGCCAGCAGCTTGGTAAGGTTGGTACAGGGACTTTACAATGAGCAGTTCTTC
CDR3: CASSLVRLVQGLYNEQFF

size: once
D: .
V: TRBV7-8
J: TRBJ1-1
DNA: TGTGCCAGCAGCACCAGGACGGCCTACACTGAAGCTTTCTTT
CDR3: CASSTRTAYTEAFF

size: .
D: .
V: TRBV18
J: TRBJ2-7
DNA: TGTGCCAGCTCCCCATCGTACAGATCCCTTGAGCAGTATTTC
CDR3: CASSPSYRSLEQYF

size: .
D: TRBD1
V: TRBV18
J: TRBJ1-4
DNA: TGTGCCAGCTCCACCACAGGGGTCGATGAAAAACTGTTTTTT
CDR3: CASSTTGVDEKLFF

size: .
D: .
V: TRBV14
J: TRBJ1-2
DNA: TGTGCCAGCAGCCCCCCTATCGGGAGAGGCTACACCTTC
CDR3: CASSPPIGRGYTF

size: .
D: .
V: TRBV30
J: TRBJ2-7
DNA: TGTGCCTGGAGGCTCGGGCAGAACTACGAGCAGTACTTC
CDR3: CAWRLGQNYEQYF

size: .
D: .
V: TRBV6-6
J: TRBJ2-7
DNA: TGTGCCAGCAGTGGGGACGCCTACGAGCAGTACTTC
CDR3: CASSGDAYEQYF

size: once
D: .
V: TRBV2
J: TRBJ1-2
DNA: TGTGCCAGCTCCCCTTCGACGGACTACACCTTC
CDR3: CASSPSTDYTF

size: .
D: TRBD2
V: TRBV4-3
J: TRBJ2-2
DNA: TGCGCCAGCAGCCAAGAGATTGCAGCGGGGCCTCAGAGCGAGCTGTTTTTT
CDR3: CASSQEIAAGPQSELFF

size: .
D: TRBD1
V: TRBV18
J: TRBJ2-1
DNA: TGTGCCAGCTCACCGGGACAGGGAGGGGGCGATGAGCAGTTCTTC
CDR3: CASSPGQGGGDEQFF

size: .
D: TRBD1
V: TRBV25-1
J: TRBJ1-3
DNA: TGTGCCAGCAGTGAAGAACAGGGGGTGTCTGGAAACACCATATATTTT
CDR3: CASSEEQGVSGNTIYF

size: .
D: TRBD1
V: TRBV2
J: TRBJ1-4
DNA: TGTGCCAGCAGTGGGACTGGACAGGGGGGCACTAATGAAAAACTGTTTTTT
CDR3: CASSGTGQGGTNEKLFF

size: few
D: .
V: TRBV27
J: TRBJ2-2
DNA: TGTGCCAGCAACTCGGGCACCGGGGAGCTGTTTTTT
CDR3: CASNSGTGELFF

size: .
D: .
V: TRBV28
J: TRBJ1-2
DNA: TGTGCCAGCAGTTTCAATTACTATGGCTACACCTTC
CDR3: CASSFNYYGYTF

size: .
D: .
V: TRBV28
J: TRBJ2-4
DNA: TGTGCCAGCAGTGATGCGGGACAGCGAATAGCCAAAAACATTCAGTACTTC
CDR3: CASSDAGQRIAKNIQYF

size: .
D: TRBD1
V: TRBV30
J: TRBJ2-7
DNA: TGTGCCTGGAGAGGGGACAGATACGAGCAGTACTTC
CDR3: CAWRGDRYEQYF

size: .
D: .
V: TRBV7-3
J: TRBJ2-3
DNA: TGTGCCAGCAGCTTAAAATCCGGGGTGGCGGATACGCAGTATTTT
CDR3: CASSLKSGVADTQYF

size: .
D: .
V: TRBV9
J: TRBJ1-3
DNA: TGTGCCAGCAGCGTAGCCTCAGGGCGGGGGGCCTCTGGAAACACCATATATTTT
CDR3: CASSVASGRGASGNTIYF

size: many
D: TRBD1
V: TRBV27
J: TRBJ2-2
DNA: TGTGCCAGCAACCTGAGGGGGCCTCGAACCGGGGAGCTGTTTTTT
CDR3: CASNLRGPRTGELFF

size: many
D: .
V: TRBV28
J: TRBJ2-7
DNA: TGTGCCAGCAGCCGGGGCTACGAGCAGTACTTC
CDR3: CASSRGYEQYF

size: .
D: TRBD1
V: TRBV7-2
J: TRBJ1-5
DNA: TGTGCCAGCAGCTTTCGACAGGGGACTCAGCCCCAGCATTTT
CDR3: CASSFRQGTQPQHF

size: .
D: TRBD2
V: TRBV29-1
J: TRBJ2-1
DNA: TGCAGCGTTGCAGCGGGAGGGTACAATGAGCAGTTCTTC
CDR3: CSVAAGGYNEQFF

size: .
D: .
V: TRBV10-3
J: TRBJ1-5
DNA: TGTGCCATCAGTGAGTATGGGGGGGAGAATCAGCCCCAGCATTTT
CDR3: CAISEYGGENQPQHF

size: few
D: .
V: TRBV11-2
J: TRBJ2-5
DNA: TGTGCCAGCAGCCAGGGGGGGGATGTTGGTGGGACCCAGTACTTC
CDR3: CASSQGGDVGGTQYF

size: .
D: .
V: TRBV6-1
J: TRBJ2-3
DNA: TGTGCCAGCAGTGGAGCGGGTGGAGTCCCAGATACGCAGTATTTT
CDR3: CASSGAGGVPDTQYF

size: .
D: .
V: TRBV28
J: TRBJ1-5
DNA: TGTGCCAGCAGTTTGGGTCAGCCCCAGCATTTT
CDR3: CASSLGQPQHF

size: .
D: TRBD1
V: TRBV28
J: TRBJ1-5
DNA: TGTGCCAGCAGTTCCCCGACAGGGGGTAGTTGGCCCCAGCATTTT
CDR3: CASSSPTGGSWPQHF

size: .
D: TRBD1
V: TRBV28
J: TRBJ2-5
DNA: TGTGCCAGCAGTCAGGACAGGGTTGTTCAAGAGACCCAGTACTTC
CDR3: CASSQDRVVQETQYF

size: .
D: .
V: TRBV5-1
J: TRBJ2-3
DNA: TGCGCCAGCCACAGCCCAGAGAGCACAGATACGCAGTATTTT
CDR3: CASHSPESTDTQYF

size: once
D: TRBD2
V: TRBV5-4
J: TRBJ2-2
DNA: TGTGCCAGCAGCTTAGGAGCGGGAGGGAACACCGGGGAGCTGTTTTTT
CDR3: CASSLGAGGNTGELFF

size: .
D: .
V: TRBV5-1
J: TRBJ2-1
DNA: TGCGCCAGCAGCTTGGCGGCAGGGTCGTCCTACAATGAGCAGTTCTTC
CDR3: CASSLAAGSSYNEQFF

size: once
D: TRBD1
V: TRBV19
J: TRBJ1-1
DNA: TGTGCCAGTAGTTCCAACAGGGGGCGCATTAACGCTGAAGCTTTCTTT
CDR3: CASSSNRGRINAEAFF

size: .
D: .
V: TRBV18
J: TRBJ2-7
DNA: TGTGCCAGCTCACCCCCGGGCCTCGGGTCGGACTACGAGCAGTACTTC
CDR3: CASSPPGLGSDYEQYF

size: .
D: .
V: TRBV6-1
J: TRBJ1-1
DNA: TGTGCCAGCAACAATTGGGGAACCATGAACACTGAAGCTTTCTTT
CDR3: CASNNWGTMNTEAFF

size: .
D: TRBD2
V: TRBV4-2
J: TRBJ2-5
DNA: TGTGCCAGCAGCCCGCAGTGGACTAGCGTACAAGAGACCCAGTACTTC
CDR3: CASSPQWTSVQETQYF

size: once
D: .
V: TRBV19
J: TRBJ2-5
DNA: TGTGCCAGTAGTATAGACTCGGGAACCCAAGAGACCCAGTACTTC
CDR3: CASSIDSGTQETQYF

size: .
D: .
V: TRBV5-6
J: TRBJ1-1
DNA: TGTGCCAGCAGCTTGGGGGCAGGTTCGGGCACTGAAGCTTTCTTT
CDR3: CASSLGAGSGTEAFF

size: .
D: .
V: TRBV18
J: TRBJ1-1
DNA: TGTGCCAGCTCACCACAAGGGGAGGTTGCTTTCTTT
CDR3: CASSPQGEVAFF

size: .
D: .
V: TRBV5-1
J: TRBJ1-2
DNA: TGCGCCAGCAGCCGAGGGGGTCCAGCTAACTATGGCTACACCTTC
CDR3: CASSRGGPANYGYTF